This paragraph covers one TCR beta chain sequence. Its antigen is not identified. Sequencing used immunoSEQ multiplex PCR; TCRdb keeps in-frame clones, though not all of them. Of tens of thousands of clones listed, 81% are singletons. Some second doses came at about 4 weeks and others at about 12 weeks; these were pooled. The V end was cut by 2 bases, the J end by 4 bases, with 6 bases between. The CDR3 contains 13 residues. Germline V gene lookup returns CDR1 KGHSH and CDR2 LQKENI. The data were taken from a study of T cell responses to AZD1222 COVID-19 vaccine. General observations from the study: Donors, mostly white British, included more females; clonal diversity was possibly underestimated.

The TCR sequence derives from an adult who received the AZD1222 COVID-19 vaccine. J is TRBJ2-1 and V is TRBV18; no reliable D call. This sample comprised peripheral blood, obtained 28 days after the second AZD1222 dose. The CDR3 DNA sequence: TGTGCCAGCTCACCAACAGAGTACAATGAGCAGTTCTTC. It is translated as CASSPTEYNEQFF. The full variable domain, completed using reference TRBV18 and TRBJ2-1, is NAGVMQNPRHLVRRRGQEARLRCSPMKGHSHVYWYRQLPEEGLKFMVYLQKENIIDESGMPKERFSAEFPKEGPSILRIQQVVRGDSAAYFCASSPTEYNEQFFGPGTRLTVL.